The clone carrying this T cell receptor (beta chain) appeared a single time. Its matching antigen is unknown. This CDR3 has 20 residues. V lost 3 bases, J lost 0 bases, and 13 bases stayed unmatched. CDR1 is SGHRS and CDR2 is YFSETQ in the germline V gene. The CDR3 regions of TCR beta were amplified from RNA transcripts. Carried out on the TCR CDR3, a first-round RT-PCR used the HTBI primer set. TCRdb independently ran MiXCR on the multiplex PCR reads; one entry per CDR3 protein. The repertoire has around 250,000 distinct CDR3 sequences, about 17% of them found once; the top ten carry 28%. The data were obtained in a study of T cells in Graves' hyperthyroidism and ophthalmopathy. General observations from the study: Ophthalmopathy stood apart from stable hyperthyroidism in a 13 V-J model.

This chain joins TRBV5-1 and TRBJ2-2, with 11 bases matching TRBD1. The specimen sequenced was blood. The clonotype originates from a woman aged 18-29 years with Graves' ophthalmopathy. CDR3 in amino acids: CASSSTGQGAGVSNTGELFF. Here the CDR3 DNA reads TGCGCCAGCAGCTCCACCGGACAGGGGGCGGGGGTTTCGAACACCGGGGAGCTGTTTTTT. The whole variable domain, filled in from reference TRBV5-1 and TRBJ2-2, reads KAGVTQTPRYLIKTRGQQVTLSCSPISGHRSVSWYQQTPGQGLQFLFEYFSETQRNKGNFPGRFSGRQFSNSRSEMNVSTLELGDSALYLCASSSTGQGAGVSNTGELFFGEGSRLTVL.